This T cell receptor (beta chain) came from a study of cytomegalovirus exposure and HLA in healthy donors. Concerning this clone: The antigen remains unidentified.

Study-wide findings and caveats: After further analysis at a later stage, roughly 15,000 TCR beta sequences were associated with HLA alleles at 0.05 false discovery rate.

Primers for the PCR totalled 60 Vbeta and 13 Jbeta. Produced via immunoSEQ multiplex PCR; TCRdb's table is partial and in-frame only. This sample's table has 140,000 to 150,000 clones. The clonotype comes from a male donor in good health and CMV-seronegative. Source material: PBMCs.

The CDR3 reads CASSQDRGVSYEQYF. The DNA of the CDR3 is TGCGCCAGCAGCCAAGACAGGGGGGTGTCCTACGAGCAGTACTTC. The rearrangement links TRBV4-3 to TRBJ2-7; D is perhaps TRBD1 (7 bases). The CDR3 contains 15 residues. V dropped 0 bases and J dropped 1 base, with 10 bases sitting between them. Germline V gene sequence: CDR1 LGHNA, CDR2 YSLEER.